This T cell receptor (beta chain) originates from a study of identical twins. The study, taken as a whole, reports: Analyses based on zero insertions could be partly confounded by invariant MAIT and iNKT cells. The study drew conclusions from cross-sectional statistical analysis, not from following the same donors. Twins' excess sharing was less marked for out-of-frame beta sequences.

In regard to this clonotype: The antigen is unknown.

A universal primer site arose from template switching, and cDNA bore unique molecular identifiers. TCRdb processed the 5' RACE reads anew with MiXCR; each CDR3 protein has one entry. The data hold roughly 490,000 distinct CDR3 sequences, with approximately 15% observed a single time. The V end was cut by 3 bases, the J end by 8 bases, with 10 bases between. The CDR3 length is 13 residues. Germline V gene data show CDR1 as KGHDR and CDR2 as SFDVKD. This sample was shared with a second study, whose subject was yellow fever vaccine responses in identical twins.

The chain is built from TRBV24-1 and TRBJ2-1; D is possibly TRBD2 (5 bases). Sequenced: CD4+ T cells sorted from blood. This TCR came from a woman aged 18-29 years in good health. CDR3 nucleotide sequence: TGTGCCACCAGTGATGTTAGCGAGGATGAGCAGTTCTTC. Translation: CATSDVSEDEQFF.